The rows below give T cell receptor beta chains drawn from one sample of a study of T cells in Graves' hyperthyroidism and ophthalmopathy. MiXCR was run by TCRdb on the multiplex PCR reads, yielding one entry per CDR3 protein. The table lists fewer than 350,000 distinct CDR3 sequences, roughly 20% of them singletons. Sequenced: blood. The receptors stem from a woman aged 50 to 65 with Graves' hyperthyroidism. Each CDR3 is given with its conserved first and last residue. A D gene is named only where the DNA matches it firmly. Rows give clone size only sometimes, using once, few, many, or a class for an expanded clone.

V	D	J	size	DNA	CDR3
TRBV11-2	NA	TRBJ2-5	many	TGTGCCAGCAGCTTAGTGCAGGGGAAGGGAGAGACCCAGTACTTC	CASSLVQGKGETQYF
TRBV19	NA	TRBJ1-2	NA	TGTGCCAGTAGTCCGATCACAAGTGACAATTTGGGCTACACCTTC	CASSPITSDNLGYTF
TRBV20-1	NA	TRBJ2-1	NA	TGCAGTGCAGAGCAGTTTAGCGGTCCCTTGAATGAGCAGTTCTTC	CSAEQFSGPLNEQFF
TRBV11-2	NA	TRBJ1-6	many	TGTGCCAGCAGCTTAGAGGCCACGAGGGTCTCCTATAATTCACCCCTCCACTTT	CASSLEATRVSYNSPLHF
TRBV7-3	TRBD2	TRBJ2-1	many	TGTGCCAGCAGCCTACAAGCGGGAGGGCCAAATGAGCAGTTCTTC	CASSLQAGGPNEQFF
TRBV7-3	NA	TRBJ1-1	many	TGTGCCAGCAGCCGTACAGGGTTAAGCACTGAAGCTTTCTTT	CASSRTGLSTEAFF
TRBV3-1	TRBD2	TRBJ2-5	many	TGTGCCAGCAGCCAAGAGGCAGCGGGGGGGCCGAAGACCCAGTACTTC	CASSQEAAGGPKTQYF
TRBV12-3/TRBV12-4	NA	TRBJ1-2	many	TGTGCCAGCACCAACCCAGGGAGGGGCTACACCTTC	CASTNPGRGYTF
TRBV11-2	NA	TRBJ2-3	many	TGTGCCAGCAGCTTAGGTCCCGGCGGGGTGGGCACAGATACGCAGTATTTT	CASSLGPGGVGTDTQYF
TRBV27	TRBD1	TRBJ2-3	NA	TGTGCCAGCAGTTCGCCGACAGGGCAACTATCAGATACGCAGTATTTT	CASSSPTGQLSDTQYF